A single sample is the source of the 17 T cell receptor beta chains below, sequenced in a study of response to subunit inactivated influenza vaccine. TCRdb recomputed calls from the RT-PCR reads with MiXCR, one row per CDR3 protein. This sample has approximately 730,000 distinct CDR3 sequences, with approximately 14% found just once. Sequencing used PBMCs from blood, obtained approximately 15 days before vaccination. Every receptor here comes from a middle-aged man who received an inactivated influenza vaccine.

The genes are TRBV20-1 and TRBJ1-3; weak D call: TRBD1 (6 bases). This CDR3 has 13 amino acids. Trimming stripped 3 bases from V and 0 bases from J, with 6 bases between. From germline, CDR1 is DFQATT and CDR2 SNEGSKA (reference sequence). Here the CDR3 DNA reads TGCAGTGCTAGGGACAGCTCTGGAAACACCATATATTTT. As protein: CSARDSSGNTIYF.

This sequence joins TRBV20-1 and TRBJ2-5, with TRBD2 matching over 11 bases. CDR3 length equals 14 residues. Germline assignment: CDR1 DFQATT and CDR2 SNEGSKA (reference sequence). V shed 3 bases, J shed 2 bases, and the junction held 2 bases outside the gene matches. CDR3 sequence (DNA): TGCAGTGCTAGGACTAGCGGGGTACAAGAGACCCAGTACTTC. Translation gives CSARTSGVQETQYF.

This clonotype was counted ten times or more. The V gene is TRBV15, the J gene TRBJ2-7; 7 bases fit TRBD1. CDR1 LNHNV and CDR2 YYDKDF come from the germline V gene (reference sequence). J lost 2 bases, V lost 2 bases, and 0 bases had no gene match. The CDR3 runs 13 residues. Here the CDR3 DNA reads TGTGCCACCAGCAGACAGGGGGCCTACGAGCAGTACTTC. Its translation is CATSRQGAYEQYF.

This clonotype was seen only a few times. V gene TRBV6-5 combines with J gene TRBJ1-4, with 8 bases aligning to TRBD1. The V gene's germline CDR1 is MNHEY and CDR2 SVGAGI. The CDR3 totals 16 residues. V was clipped by 4 bases and J by 10 bases; unmatched bases: 14. In nucleotides, the CDR3 is TGTGCCAGCAGTTCGCACTCCGGGACAGGCCTCGGAAAACTGTTTTTT. Its protein product is CASSSHSGTGLGKLFF.

This clonotype came up a few times. This chain connects TRBV20-1 to TRBJ2-1, with 10 bases aligning to TRBD1. This CDR3 is 15 amino acids long. Germline V gives CDR1 DFQATT, CDR2 SNEGSKA (reference sequence). The junction had 13 bases not matched to a gene; V was cut back by 1 base and J by 13 bases. CDR3: CSARAPGTGAFGQFF. The CDR3, as DNA: TGCAGTGCTAGAGCTCCCGGGACAGGGGCTTTCGGACAGTTCTTC.

The gene calls are TRBV5-6 and TRBJ2-2; 9 bases are shared with TRBD1. Germline V gene data show CDR1 as SGHDT and CDR2 as YYEEEE. CDR3 length: 15 residues. The V segment lost 0 bases and the J segment 6 bases; nucleotides outside the gene matches: 3. The CDR3 region has the DNA TGTGCCAGCAGCTTGGGGGACAGGGTATCCGGGGAGCTGTTTTTT. Translated: CASSLGDRVSGELFF.

This clonotype turned up a few times. V usage is TRBV5-1 and J usage is TRBJ2-7, with 10 bases aligning to TRBD2. CDR1 and CDR2 from the germline V gene are SGHRS and YFSETQ. V lost 1 base and J lost 7; bases outside the gene matches: 8. CDR3 size: 15 residues. The CDR3 protein is CASSLISGRADEQYF. The CDR3 region has the DNA TGCGCCAGCAGCTTGATCAGCGGGAGGGCCGATGAGCAGTACTTC.

This chain connects TRBV3-1 to TRBJ1-1; 10 bases map to TRBD1. The CDR3 runs 18 residues. V lost 3 bases and J lost 0; bases outside the gene matches: 10. Germline CDR1 LGHDT, CDR2 YNNKEL (reference sequence). CDR3 region: CASSQSYTGTGVNTEAFF. The CDR3 DNA is TGTGCCAGCAGCCAGAGCTATACCGGGACAGGGGTGAACACTGAAGCTTTCTTT.

This chain links TRBV5-1 with TRBJ1-1; tentative D call: TRBD1 (5 bases). Trimming took off 0 bases at V and 3 bases at J, with 6 bases between the two ends. The CDR3 extends over 13 amino acids. The germline CDR1 and CDR2 sequences are SGHRS and YFSETQ. The CDR3 bases are TGCGCCAGCAGCTTGGCGACAGACACTGAAGCTTTCTTT. Its translation is CASSLATDTEAFF.

Only a few counts were recorded for this clonotype. The J gene is TRBJ1-2, the V gene TRBV9; a weak D match, TRBD1 (5 bases). V lost 0 bases, J lost 3 bases, and 9 bases lay in between. Germline assignment: CDR1 SGDLS and CDR2 YYNGEE. The CDR3 is 14 amino acids. DNA for the CDR3: TGTGCCAGCAGCGTAGGGGTGGGGGACTATGGCTACACCTTC. Amino acids: CASSVGVGDYGYTF.

This clonotype occurred many times. V gene TRBV15 combines with J gene TRBJ2-2; D unresolved. The germline V and J ends were trimmed by 1 base and 4 bases, with 4 bases remaining between them. CDR3 length equals 13 residues. Germline loops: CDR1 LNHNV, CDR2 YYDKDF (reference sequence). CDR3 residues: CATSRALTGELFF. In nucleotides, the CDR3 is TGTGCCACCAGCAGAGCCCTCACCGGGGAGCTGTTTTTT.

In its sample, this clonotype was seen a few times. The rearrangement joins TRBV10-3 to TRBJ2-1, with D perhaps TRBD2 (6 bases). V was trimmed by 8 bases and J by 8 bases, leaving 16 bases between them. CDR1 and CDR2 (germline): ENHRY, SYGVKD. CDR3 length equals 13 residues. CDR3 residues: CAIAGGGFDEQFF. CDR3 sequence (DNA): TGTGCCATCGCCGGGGGAGGTTTCGATGAGCAGTTCTTC.

This clonotype has at least ten counts. The chain couples TRBV20-1 to TRBJ2-1; TRBD1 agrees at 8 bases. CDR3 size: 14 residues. Trimming cost V 5 bases and J 7 bases; bases outside gene matches: 10. Germline assignment: CDR1 DFQATT and CDR2 SNEGSKA (reference sequence). The CDR3 coding sequence is TGCAGTGCTCGGACCTCGACAGGGGCAAATGAGCAGTTCTTC. It translates to CSARTSTGANEQFF.

V and J are TRBV4-3 and TRBJ1-4; D is uncertain. The CDR3 is 15 residues long. Germline lookup yields CDR1 LGHNA and CDR2 YSLEER. The V end was cut by 5 bases, the J end by 0 bases, with 10 bases between. CDR3 sequence reads: CASSAWTSTNEKLFF. CDR3 DNA: TGCGCCAGCAGCGCGTGGACTTCAACTAATGAAAAACTGTTTTTT.

This chain links TRBV20-1 with TRBJ2-2; D gene uncertain. The CDR3 loop spans 13 amino acids. Germline values: CDR1 DFQATT, CDR2 SNEGSKA (reference sequence). Trimming took 8 bases from V and 0 from J, leaving 10 bases between them. This chain's CDR3 is CSTPFANTGELFF. CDR3 DNA sequence: TGCAGTACCCCGTTCGCGAACACCGGGGAGCTGTTTTTT.

The rearrangement uses TRBV20-1 and TRBJ2-3; the D gene is possibly TRBD1 (6 bases). Germline V gives CDR1 DFQATT, CDR2 SNEGSKA (reference sequence). The CDR3 runs 14 residues. V lost 2 bases and J 2 bases, leaving 11 bases between the germline ends. The CDR3 region has the DNA TGCAGTGCTAGAACAGGGATGACCACAGATACGCAGTATTTT. This sequence encodes CSARTGMTTDTQYF.

The sample holds a few counts of this clonotype. The V call is TRBV29-1, the J call TRBJ2-3, with 7 bases fitting TRBD2. CDR3 size: 12 residues. The trim removed 6 bases at V and 2 bases at J, leaving 2 bases unmatched. Per the germline V gene, CDR1 is SQVTM and CDR2 is ANQGSEA. The CDR3 coding sequence is TGCAGCGTCCGGGACTACACAGATACGCAGTATTTT. Translating gives CSVRDYTDTQYF.